What follows is one T cell receptor (beta chain) and its context. This sample stems from a study of blood T cell repertoires in COVID-19. On the study more broadly: Samples came from the United States, Italy and Spain, spanning acute and convalescent COVID-19. T cells, B-cell-depleted T cells, or PBMCs supplied cDNA or gDNA.

CDR1 LGHNA and CDR2 YNFKEQ come from the germline V gene. CDR3 length: 14 amino acids. The V end lost 1 base, the J end lost 8 bases, and 14 bases lay between the germline ends. The repertoire was sequenced with immunoSEQ multiplex PCR; TCRdb's copy has only in-frame clones and lacks some. The sample yields about 140,000 clones, approximately 86% seen once. Source material: peripheral blood. The clonotype comes from a woman aged 55-69 years with acute or convalescent COVID-19. The V and J genes are TRBV4-2 and TRBJ1-2; D gene ambiguous. This chain's CDR3 is CASSQGHGVRGYTF. DNA for the CDR3: TGTGCCAGCAGCCAAGGCCATGGAGTGAGGGGCTACACCTTC.